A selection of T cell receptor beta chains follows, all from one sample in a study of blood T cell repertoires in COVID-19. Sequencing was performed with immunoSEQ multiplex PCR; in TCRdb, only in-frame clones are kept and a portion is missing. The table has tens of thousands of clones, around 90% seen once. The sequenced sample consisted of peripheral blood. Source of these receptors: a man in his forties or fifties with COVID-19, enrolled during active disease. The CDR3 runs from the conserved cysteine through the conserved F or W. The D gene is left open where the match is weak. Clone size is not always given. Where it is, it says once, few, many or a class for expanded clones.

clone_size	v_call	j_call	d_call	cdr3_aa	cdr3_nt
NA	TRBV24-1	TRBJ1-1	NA	CATSDGQNTEAFF	TGTGCCACCAGTGATGGGCAGAACACTGAAGCTTTCTTT
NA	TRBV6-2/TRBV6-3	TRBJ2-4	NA	CASSSETTGFGDKNIQYF	TGTGCCAGCAGTTCGGAGACTACAGGGTTTGGGGACAAAAACATTCAGTACTTC
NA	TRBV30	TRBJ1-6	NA	CAWSPLGGHGTRSPLHF	TGTGCCTGGAGTCCCCTTGGGGGACACGGGACGCGGTCACCCCTCCACTTT
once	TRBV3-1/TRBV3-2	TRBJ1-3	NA	CASSQIGGNTIYF	TGTGCCAGCAGCCAAATCGGGGGAAACACCATATATTTT
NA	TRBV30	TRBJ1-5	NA	CAWSVHNSNQPQHF	TGTGCCTGGAGTGTACATAATAGCAATCAGCCCCAGCATTTT
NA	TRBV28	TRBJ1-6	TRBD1	CASNPGTGFNSPLHF	TGTGCCAGCAACCCCGGGACAGGGTTCAATTCACCCCTCCACTTT
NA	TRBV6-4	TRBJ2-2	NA	CASSASPGTGELFF	TGTGCCAGCAGTGCCTCTCCAGGGACCGGGGAGCTGTTTTTT
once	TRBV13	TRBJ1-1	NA	CASSLLRDNTHRMNTEAFF	TGTGCCAGCAGCTTACTCCGGGACAACACCCATCGGATGAACACTGAAGCTTTCTTT
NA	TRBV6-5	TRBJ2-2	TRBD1	CASSINRGVGGELFF	TGTGCCAGCAGCATCAACAGGGGGGTCGGCGGGGAGCTGTTTTTT
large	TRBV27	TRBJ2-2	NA	CASSSGTNTGELFF	TGTGCCAGCAGTTCCGGGACAAACACCGGGGAGCTGTTTTTT
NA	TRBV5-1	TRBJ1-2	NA	CASSLEGAQGYTF	TGCGCCAGCAGCTTGGAAGGGGCTCAGGGCTACACCTTC
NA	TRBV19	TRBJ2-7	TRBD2	CASSIVTSGASEQYF	TGTGCCAGTAGTATAGTCACTAGCGGGGCCTCCGAGCAGTACTTC
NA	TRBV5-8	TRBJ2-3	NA	CASSLEESTDTQYF	TGTGCCAGCAGCTTGGAAGAGAGCACAGATACGCAGTATTTT
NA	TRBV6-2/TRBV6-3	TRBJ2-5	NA	CASSTPGQAQTQYF	TGTGCCAGCAGTACCCCGGGACAAGCCCAGACCCAGTACTTC
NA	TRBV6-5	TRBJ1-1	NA	CASSYDRNTEAFF	TGTGCCAGCAGTTACGACAGGAACACTGAAGCTTTCTTT
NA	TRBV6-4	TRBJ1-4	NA	CASSDSKYGFGKLFF	TGTGCCAGCAGCGACAGCAAGTACGGGTTCGGGAAACTGTTTTTT
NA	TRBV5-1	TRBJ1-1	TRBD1	CASSEGTAIPNTEAFF	TGCGCCAGCAGCGAAGGGACAGCGATACCAAACACTGAAGCTTTCTTT
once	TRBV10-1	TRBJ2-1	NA	CASSDVGLPYNEQFF	TGCGCCAGCAGTGATGTGGGACTGCCCTACAATGAGCAGTTCTTC
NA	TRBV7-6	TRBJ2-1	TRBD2	CASSLRAGGLHEQFF	TGTGCCAGCAGCTTACGGGCGGGGGGCCTCCATGAGCAGTTCTTC
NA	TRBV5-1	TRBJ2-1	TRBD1	CASSSGQTSYNEQFF	TGCGCCAGCAGCTCGGGACAGACCTCCTACAATGAGCAGTTCTTC
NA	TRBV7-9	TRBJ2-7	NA	CASTGTLSEQYF	TGTGCCAGTACTGGGACACTCTCCGAGCAGTACTTC
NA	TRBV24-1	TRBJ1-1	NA	CATSETGTRTEAFF	TGTGCCACCAGTGAAACCGGGACAAGGACCGAAGCTTTCTTT
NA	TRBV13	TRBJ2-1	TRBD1	CASSLLFPGQGYNEQFF	TGTGCCAGCAGCTTACTCTTCCCGGGACAGGGATACAATGAGCAGTTCTTC
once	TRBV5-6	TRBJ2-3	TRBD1	CASSGGQVIDTQYF	TGTGCCAGCAGCGGGGGACAGGTTATAGATACGCAGTATTTT
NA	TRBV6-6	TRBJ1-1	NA	CASSYMQAMNTEAFF	TGTGCCAGCAGTTACATGCAGGCCATGAACACTGAAGCTTTCTTT
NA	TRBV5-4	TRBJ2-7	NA	CASSLVASHEQYF	TGTGCCAGCAGCTTGGTAGCTTCCCACGAGCAGTACTTC
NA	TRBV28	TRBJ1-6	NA	CASSAYKQLSSYNSPLHF	TGTGCCAGCAGTGCATATAAACAGCTTAGCTCCTATAATTCACCCCTCCACTTT
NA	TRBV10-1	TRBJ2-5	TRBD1	CASDRDREIETQYF	TGCGCCAGTGACCGGGACAGGGAAATCGAGACCCAGTACTTC
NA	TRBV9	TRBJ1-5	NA	CASSVGDIGQPQHF	TGTGCCAGCAGCGTAGGTGACATAGGTCAGCCCCAGCATTTT
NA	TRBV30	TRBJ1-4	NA	CAWSVRSGSGSASLFF	TGTGCCTGGAGTGTAAGATCGGGATCTGGGTCCGCTTCCCTGTTTTTT
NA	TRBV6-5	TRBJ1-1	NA	CASSYSTANTEAFF	TGTGCCAGCAGTTACTCGACAGCGAACACTGAAGCTTTCTTT
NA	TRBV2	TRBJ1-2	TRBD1	CASSPKDRNYGYTF	TGTGCCAGCAGCCCAAAGGACAGGAACTATGGCTACACCTTC
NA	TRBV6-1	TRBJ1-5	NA	CASSETGTYIGNQPQHF	TGTGCCAGCAGTGAAACGGGGACATACATCGGCAATCAGCCCCAGCATTTT
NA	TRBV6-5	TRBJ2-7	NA	CASSYSGGTSYEQYF	TGTGCCAGCAGTTACTCGGGCGGGACGTCCTACGAGCAGTACTTC
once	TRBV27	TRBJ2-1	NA	CASSLYRGGGISYNEQFF	TGTGCCAGCAGTTTATACAGGGGAGGTGGGATCTCCTACAATGAGCAGTTCTTC
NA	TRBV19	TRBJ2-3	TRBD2	CASSLRLAGGGTQYF	TGTGCCAGTAGTTTAAGACTAGCGGGGGGAGGTACGCAGTATTTT
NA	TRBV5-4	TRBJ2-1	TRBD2	CASSLRAGGPNEQFF	TGTGCCAGCAGCTTGAGAGCGGGGGGGCCAAATGAGCAGTTCTTC
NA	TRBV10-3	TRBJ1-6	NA	CAISDLERSPLHF	TGTGCCATCAGTGATCTTGAGAGATCACCCCTCCACTTT
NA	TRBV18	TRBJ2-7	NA	CASSAGTGNEQYF	TGTGCCAGCTCAGCCGGGACTGGAAATGAGCAGTACTTC
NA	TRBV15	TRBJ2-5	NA	CATSRGFQGIGETQYF	TGTGCCACCAGCCGGGGCTTCCAGGGGATCGGTGAGACCCAGTACTTC
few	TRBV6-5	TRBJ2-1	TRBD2	CASRGRYNEQFF	TGTGCCAGCCGCGGGAGGTACAATGAGCAGTTCTTC
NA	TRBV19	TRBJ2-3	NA	CASSIEARSTDTQYF	TGTGCCAGTAGTATAGAGGCTAGGAGCACAGATACGCAGTATTTT
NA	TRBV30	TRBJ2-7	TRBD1	CAWSVLDRSSYEQYF	TGTGCCTGGAGTGTACTGGACAGGAGCTCCTACGAGCAGTACTTC
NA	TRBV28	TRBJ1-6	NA	CASTIQGPYNSPLHF	TGTGCCAGCACCATCCAGGGTCCCTATAATTCACCCCTCCACTTT
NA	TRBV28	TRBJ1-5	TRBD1	CASRNGQGSQPQHF	TGTGCCAGCAGAAACGGACAGGGCTCTCAGCCCCAGCATTTT
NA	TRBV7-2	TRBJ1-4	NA	CASSLVGANEKLFF	TGTGCCAGCAGCTTAGTCGGAGCTAATGAAAAACTGTTTTTT
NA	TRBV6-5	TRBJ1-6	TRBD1	CASSYGTGGNNSPLHF	TGTGCCAGCAGTTACGGTACAGGGGGAAATAATTCACCCCTCCACTTT
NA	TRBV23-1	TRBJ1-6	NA	CASSQGRSSSPLHF	TGCGCCAGCAGTCAAGGGCGTAGTAGTTCACCCCTCCACTTT